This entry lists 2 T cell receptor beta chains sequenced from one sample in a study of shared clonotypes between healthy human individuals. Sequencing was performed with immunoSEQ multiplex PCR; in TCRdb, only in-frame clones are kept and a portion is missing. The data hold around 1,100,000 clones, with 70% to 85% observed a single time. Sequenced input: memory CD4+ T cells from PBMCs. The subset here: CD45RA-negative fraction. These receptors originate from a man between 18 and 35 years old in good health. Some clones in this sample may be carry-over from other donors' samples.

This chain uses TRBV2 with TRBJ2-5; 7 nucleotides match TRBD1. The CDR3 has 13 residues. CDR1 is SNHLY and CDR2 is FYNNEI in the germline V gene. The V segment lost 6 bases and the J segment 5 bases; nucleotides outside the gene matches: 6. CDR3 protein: CASSSIRGETQYF. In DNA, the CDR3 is TGTGCCAGCAGCTCTATCAGGGGGGAGACCCAGTACTTC.

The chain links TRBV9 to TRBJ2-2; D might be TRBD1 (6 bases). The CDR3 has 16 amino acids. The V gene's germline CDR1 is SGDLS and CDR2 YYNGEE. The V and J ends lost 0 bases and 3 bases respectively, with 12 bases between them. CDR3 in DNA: TGTGCCAGCAGCGTAGTAGGGGGTTCGGACACCGGGGAGCTGTTTTTT. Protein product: CASSVVGGSDTGELFF.